These T cell receptor beta chains were read from a single sample in a study of technical replicates of blood from several donors. Generated by immunoSEQ multiplex PCR, the TCRdb table keeps only in-frame clones and is missing some. The repertoire holds 75,000 to 100,000 clones, with about 95% as singletons. The sample taken for sequencing was T cells isolated from PBMCs. Every receptor here comes from a human donor in good health. CDR3s include the opening cysteine and the closing phenylalanine or tryptophan. Each record gives: D gene, J gene, V gene, clone size, CDR3 protein, CDR3 DNA. The D gene is left open where the match is weak. Clone size is stated in some rows and not others, as once, few, many or a class when expanded.

NA,TRBJ1-3,TRBV19,NA,CASSPGIMAANTIYF,TGTGCCAGTAGTCCAGGGATCATGGCGGCGAACACCATATATTTT
NA,TRBJ2-5,TRBV7-9,NA,CASSLDGGRETQYF,TGTGCCAGCAGCTTAGACGGGGGTAGAGAGACCCAGTACTTC
NA,TRBJ1-1,TRBV28,NA,CASSQGVFNTEAFF,TGTGCCAGCAGTCAAGGGGTGTTTAACACTGAAGCTTTCTTT
TRBD2,TRBJ2-7,TRBV10-1,NA,CASGILTSGRSCEQYF,TGCGCCAGCGGAATCCTCACGAGCGGGAGGAGTTGCGAGCAGTACTTC
TRBD2,TRBJ2-1,TRBV4-1,NA,CASSQPTSGRGWQFF,TGCGCCAGCAGCCAGCCCACTAGCGGGAGGGGATGGCAGTTCTTC
NA,TRBJ2-3,TRBV28,once,CASSGHDTQYF,TGTGCCAGCAGTGGACACGATACGCAGTATTTT
TRBD1,TRBJ2-3,TRBV19,NA,CASSSGGRTDTQYF,TGTGCCAGTAGCTCAGGGGGCAGGACAGATACGCAGTATTTT
NA,TRBJ2-3,TRBV10-1,NA,CASSESLGTQYF,TGCGCCAGCAGTGAGTCTCTAGGAACGCAGTATTTT
TRBD1,TRBJ2-7,TRBV2,once,CASLNRGLKGDEQYF,TGTGCCAGCCTTAACAGGGGGCTAAAAGGGGACGAGCAGTACTTC
NA,TRBJ1-1,TRBV28,NA,CASSFPEGLNTEAFF,TGTGCCAGCAGTTTTCCTGAGGGTCTGAACACTGAAGCTTTCTTT
TRBD1,TRBJ2-6,TRBV6-1,NA,CASSNRGPGANVLTF,TGTGCCAGCAGTAACAGGGGGCCTGGGGCCAACGTCCTGACTTTC
NA,TRBJ1-1,TRBV7-2,NA,CASSIDREAMNTEAFF,TGTGCCAGCAGTATAGATCGAGAGGCGATGAACACTGAAGCTTTCTTT
NA,TRBJ2-1,TRBV4-1,once,CASSPSGTYNEQFF,TGCGCCAGCAGCCCCAGCGGCACCTACAATGAGCAGTTCTTC
NA,TRBJ2-3,TRBV5-4,NA,CASSLHRTDTQYF,TGTGCCAGCAGCTTACATCGCACAGATACGCAGTATTTT
NA,TRBJ2-1,TRBV7-9,NA,CASSSPARVRSNEQFF,TGTGCCAGCAGCTCTCCGGCGAGGGTCCGGAGTAATGAGCAGTTCTTC
TRBD2,TRBJ2-3,TRBV9,NA,CASSGGWLAGQDTQYF,TGTGCCAGCAGCGGGGGGTGGCTAGCGGGACAAGATACGCAGTATTTT
NA,TRBJ1-3,TRBV9,NA,CASSVEEAGNTIYF,TGTGCCAGCAGCGTAGAGGAGGCTGGAAACACCATATATTTT